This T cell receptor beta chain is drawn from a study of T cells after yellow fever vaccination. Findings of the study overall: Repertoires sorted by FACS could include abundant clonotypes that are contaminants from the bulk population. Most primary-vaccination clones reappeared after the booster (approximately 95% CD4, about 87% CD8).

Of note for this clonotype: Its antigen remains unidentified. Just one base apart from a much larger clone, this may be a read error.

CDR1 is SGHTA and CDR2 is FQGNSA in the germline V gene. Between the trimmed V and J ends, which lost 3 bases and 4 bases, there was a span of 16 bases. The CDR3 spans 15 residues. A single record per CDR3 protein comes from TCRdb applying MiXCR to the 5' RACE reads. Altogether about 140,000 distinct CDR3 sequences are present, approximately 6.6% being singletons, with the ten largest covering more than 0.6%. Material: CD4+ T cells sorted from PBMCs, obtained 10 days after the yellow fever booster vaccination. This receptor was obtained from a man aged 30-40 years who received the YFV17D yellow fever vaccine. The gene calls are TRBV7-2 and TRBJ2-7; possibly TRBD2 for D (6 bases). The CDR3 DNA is TGTGCCAGCAGCTTCTGGCCCGGCGGGGAGTACGAGCAGTACTTC. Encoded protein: CASSFWPGGEYEQYF. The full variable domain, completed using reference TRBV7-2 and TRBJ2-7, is GAGVSQSPSNKVTEKGKDVELRCDPISGHTALYWYRQSLGQGLEFLIYFQGNSAPDKSGLPSDRFSAERTGGSVSTLTIQRTQQEDSAVYLCASSFWPGGEYEQYFGPGTRLTVT.